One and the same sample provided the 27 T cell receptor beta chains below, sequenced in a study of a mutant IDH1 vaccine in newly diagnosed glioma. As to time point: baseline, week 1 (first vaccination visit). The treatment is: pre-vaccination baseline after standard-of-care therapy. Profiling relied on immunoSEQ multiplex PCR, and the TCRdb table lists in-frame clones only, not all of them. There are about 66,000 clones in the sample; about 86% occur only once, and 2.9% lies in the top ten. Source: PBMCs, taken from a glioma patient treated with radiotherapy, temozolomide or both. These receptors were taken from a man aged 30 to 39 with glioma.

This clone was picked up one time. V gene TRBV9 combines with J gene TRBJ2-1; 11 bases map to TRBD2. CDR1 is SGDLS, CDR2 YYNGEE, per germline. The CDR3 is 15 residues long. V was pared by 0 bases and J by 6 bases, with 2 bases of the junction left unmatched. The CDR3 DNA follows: TGTGCCAGCAGCGTAGTAGCGGGGGGGATCAATGAGCAGTTCTTC. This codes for CASSVVAGGINEQFF.

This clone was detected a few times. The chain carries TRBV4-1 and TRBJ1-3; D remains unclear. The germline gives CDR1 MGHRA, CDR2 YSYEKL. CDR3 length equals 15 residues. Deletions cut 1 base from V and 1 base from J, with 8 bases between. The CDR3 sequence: CASSQVYTSGNTIYF. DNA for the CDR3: TGCGCCAGCAGCCAAGTCTATACGTCTGGAAACACCATATATTTT.

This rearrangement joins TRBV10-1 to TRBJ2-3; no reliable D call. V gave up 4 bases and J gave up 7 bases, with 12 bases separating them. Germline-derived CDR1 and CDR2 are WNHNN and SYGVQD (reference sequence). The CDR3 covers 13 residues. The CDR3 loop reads CASSGTGMNTQYF. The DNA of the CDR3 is TGCGCCAGCAGTGGAACTGGTATGAATACGCAGTATTTT.

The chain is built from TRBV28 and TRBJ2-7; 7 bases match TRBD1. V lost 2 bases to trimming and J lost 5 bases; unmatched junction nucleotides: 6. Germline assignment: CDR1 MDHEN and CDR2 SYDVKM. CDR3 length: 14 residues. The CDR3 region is CASSLRQGRHEQYF. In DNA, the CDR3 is TGTGCCAGCAGTTTAAGACAGGGAAGGCACGAGCAGTACTTC.

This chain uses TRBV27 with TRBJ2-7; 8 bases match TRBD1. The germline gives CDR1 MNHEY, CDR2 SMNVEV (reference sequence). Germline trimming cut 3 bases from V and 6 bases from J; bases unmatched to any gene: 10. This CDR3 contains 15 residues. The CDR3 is CASSFAGTGGREQYF. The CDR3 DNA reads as TGTGCCAGCAGTTTTGCTGGGACAGGAGGTCGCGAGCAGTACTTC.

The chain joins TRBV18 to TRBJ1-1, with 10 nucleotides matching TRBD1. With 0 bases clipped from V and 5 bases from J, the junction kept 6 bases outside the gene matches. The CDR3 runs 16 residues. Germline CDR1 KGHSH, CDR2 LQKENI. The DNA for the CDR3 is TGTGCCAGCTCACCACCGGGCGGACAGGGGGGAACTGAAGCTTTCTTT. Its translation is CASSPPGGQGGTEAFF.

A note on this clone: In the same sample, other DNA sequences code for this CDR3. The DNA for the CDR3 is TGTGCCAGTAGTATCATCCAGGGGGCAAGAGCAACTAATGAAAAACTGTTTTTT. This codes for CASSIIQGARATNEKLFF. The chain employs TRBV19 and TRBJ1-4, with 8 nucleotides matching TRBD1. CDR1 and CDR2 from the germline V gene are LNHDA and SQIVND (reference sequence). This CDR3 comprises 18 residues. Trimming at V came to 3 bases and at J to 0 bases, leaving 9 bases not matched to a gene.

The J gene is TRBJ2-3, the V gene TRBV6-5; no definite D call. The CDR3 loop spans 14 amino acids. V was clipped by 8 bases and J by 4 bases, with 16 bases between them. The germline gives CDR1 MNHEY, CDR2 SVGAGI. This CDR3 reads CASARPFPADTQYF. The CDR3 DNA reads TGTGCCAGCGCCCGGCCATTCCCCGCAGATACGCAGTATTTT.

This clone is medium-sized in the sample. CDR3: CASSHPGTPAPGANVLTF. CDR3 nucleotides: TGCGCCAGCAGCCATCCCGGGACCCCTGCCCCTGGGGCCAACGTCCTGACTTTC. This sequence joins TRBV4-1 and TRBJ2-6, with D perhaps assigned TRBD1 or TRBD2 (5 bases each). Germline CDR1 reads MGHRA; CDR2 reads YSYEKL. V shed 3 bases and J shed 2 bases, with 17 bases lying between them. The CDR3 is 18 amino acids.

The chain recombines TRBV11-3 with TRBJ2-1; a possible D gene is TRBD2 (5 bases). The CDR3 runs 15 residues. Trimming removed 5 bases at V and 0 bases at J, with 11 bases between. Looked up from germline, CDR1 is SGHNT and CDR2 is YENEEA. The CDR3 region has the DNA TGTGCCAGCAGCCCTTCCGCGGGCTCCTACAATGAGCAGTTCTTC. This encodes CASSPSAGSYNEQFF.

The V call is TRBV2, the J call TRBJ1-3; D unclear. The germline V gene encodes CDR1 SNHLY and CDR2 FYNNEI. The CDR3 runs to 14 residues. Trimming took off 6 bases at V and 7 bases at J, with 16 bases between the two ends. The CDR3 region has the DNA TGTGCCAGCAGCGGACGAGAAGTGAGGAACACCATATATTTT. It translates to CASSGREVRNTIYF. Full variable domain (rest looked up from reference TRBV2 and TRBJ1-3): EPEVTQTPSHQVTQMGQEVILRCVPISNHLYFYWYRQILGQKVEFLVSFYNNEISEKSEIFDDQFSVERPDGSNFTLKIRSTKLEDSAMYFCASSGREVRNTIYFGEGSWLTVV.

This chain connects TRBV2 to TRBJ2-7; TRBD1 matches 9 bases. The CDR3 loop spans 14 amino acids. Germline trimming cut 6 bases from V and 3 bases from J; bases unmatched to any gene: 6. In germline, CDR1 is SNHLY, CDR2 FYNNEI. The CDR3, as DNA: TGTGCCAGCAGGAAACAGGGGGCAGGCTACGAGCAGTACTTC. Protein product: CASRKQGAGYEQYF.

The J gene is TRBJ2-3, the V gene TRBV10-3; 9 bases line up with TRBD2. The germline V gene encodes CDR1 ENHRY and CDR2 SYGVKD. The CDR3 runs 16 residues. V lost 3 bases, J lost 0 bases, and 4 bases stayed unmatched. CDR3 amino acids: CAISDVAGASTDTQYF. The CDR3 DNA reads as TGTGCCATCAGTGATGTAGCGGGGGCAAGCACAGATACGCAGTATTTT.

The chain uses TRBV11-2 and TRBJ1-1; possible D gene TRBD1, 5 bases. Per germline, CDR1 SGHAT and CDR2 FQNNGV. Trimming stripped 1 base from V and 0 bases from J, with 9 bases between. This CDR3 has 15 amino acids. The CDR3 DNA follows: TGTGCCAGCAGCTTAGTGTCGGGGGTGAACACTGAAGCTTTCTTT. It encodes CASSLVSGVNTEAFF.

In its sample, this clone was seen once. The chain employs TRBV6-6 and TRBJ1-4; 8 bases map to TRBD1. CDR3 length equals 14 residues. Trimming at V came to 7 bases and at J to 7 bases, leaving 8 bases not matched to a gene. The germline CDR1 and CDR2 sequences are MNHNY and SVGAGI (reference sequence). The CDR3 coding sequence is TGTGCCAGCATCGGACAGGGAGAGAGTGAAAAACTGTTTTTT. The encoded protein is CASIGQGESEKLFF.

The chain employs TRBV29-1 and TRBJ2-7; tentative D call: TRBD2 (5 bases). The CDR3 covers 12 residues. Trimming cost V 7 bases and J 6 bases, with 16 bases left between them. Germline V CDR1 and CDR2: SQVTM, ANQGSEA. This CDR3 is CSAGVAGVEQYF. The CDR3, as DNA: TGCAGCGCAGGAGTGGCCGGGGTCGAGCAGTACTTC.

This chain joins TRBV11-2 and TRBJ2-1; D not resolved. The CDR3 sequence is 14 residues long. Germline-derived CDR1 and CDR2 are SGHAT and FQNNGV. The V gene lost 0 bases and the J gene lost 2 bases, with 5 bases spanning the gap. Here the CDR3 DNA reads TGTGCCAGCAGCTTAGAAGGCACCTACAATGAGCAGTTCTTC. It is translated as CASSLEGTYNEQFF.

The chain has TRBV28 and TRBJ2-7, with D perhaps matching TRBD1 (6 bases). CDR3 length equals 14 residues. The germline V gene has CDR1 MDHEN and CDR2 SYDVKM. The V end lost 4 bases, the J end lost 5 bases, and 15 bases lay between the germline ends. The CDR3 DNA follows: TGTGCCAGCAGTTACGACAGGCCATCAAACGAGCAGTACTTC. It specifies CASSYDRPSNEQYF.

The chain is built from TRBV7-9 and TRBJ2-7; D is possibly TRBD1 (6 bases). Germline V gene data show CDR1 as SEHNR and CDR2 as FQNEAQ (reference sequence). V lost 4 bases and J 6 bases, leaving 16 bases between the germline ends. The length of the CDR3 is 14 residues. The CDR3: CASSSQGRGGEQYF. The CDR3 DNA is TGTGCCAGCAGCTCCCAGGGTAGAGGGGGCGAGCAGTACTTC.

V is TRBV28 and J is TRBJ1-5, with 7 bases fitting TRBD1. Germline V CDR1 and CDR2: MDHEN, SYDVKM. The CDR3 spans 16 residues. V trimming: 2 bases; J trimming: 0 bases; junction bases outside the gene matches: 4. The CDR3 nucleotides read TGTGCCAGCAGTTTAAGCAGGGGGGATAGCAATCAGCCCCAGCATTTT. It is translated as CASSLSRGDSNQPQHF.

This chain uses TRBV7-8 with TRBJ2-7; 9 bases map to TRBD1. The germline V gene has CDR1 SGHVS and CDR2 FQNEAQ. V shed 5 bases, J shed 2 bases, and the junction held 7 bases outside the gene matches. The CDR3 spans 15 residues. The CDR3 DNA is TGTGCCAGCAGCCTAAACCGGGACAGGGCCTACGAGCAGTACTTC. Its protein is CASSLNRDRAYEQYF.

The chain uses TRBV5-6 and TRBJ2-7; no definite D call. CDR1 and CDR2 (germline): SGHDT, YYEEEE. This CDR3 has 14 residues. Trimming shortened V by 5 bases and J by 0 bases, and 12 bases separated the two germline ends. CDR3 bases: TGTGCCAGCAGGCTAACCGTCGGCTCCTACGAGCAGTACTTC. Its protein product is CASRLTVGSYEQYF.

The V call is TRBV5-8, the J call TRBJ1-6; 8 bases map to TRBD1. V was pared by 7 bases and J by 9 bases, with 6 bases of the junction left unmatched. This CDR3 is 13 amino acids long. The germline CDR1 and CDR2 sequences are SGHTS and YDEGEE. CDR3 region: CASRITGGSPLHF. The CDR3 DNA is TGTGCCAGCCGGATTACAGGGGGTTCACCCCTCCACTTT.

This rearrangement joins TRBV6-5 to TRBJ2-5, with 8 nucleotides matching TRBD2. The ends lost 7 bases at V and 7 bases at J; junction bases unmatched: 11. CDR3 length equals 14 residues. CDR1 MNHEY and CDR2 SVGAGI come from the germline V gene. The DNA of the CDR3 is TGTGCCAGCACCGTGGGCGGGGGGCCGGGGACCCAGTACTTC. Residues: CASTVGGGPGTQYF.

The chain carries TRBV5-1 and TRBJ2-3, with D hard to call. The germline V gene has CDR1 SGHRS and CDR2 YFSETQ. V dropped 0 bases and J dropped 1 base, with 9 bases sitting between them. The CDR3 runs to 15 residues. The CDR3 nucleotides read TGCGCCAGCAGCTTGGCAGCAACCGGCACAGATACGCAGTATTTT. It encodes CASSLAATGTDTQYF.

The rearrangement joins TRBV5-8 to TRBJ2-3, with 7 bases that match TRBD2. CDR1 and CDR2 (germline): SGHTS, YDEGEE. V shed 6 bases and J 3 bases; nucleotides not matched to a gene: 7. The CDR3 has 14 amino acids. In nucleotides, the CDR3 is TGTGCCAGCACTACCGGGACTAAAACAGATACGCAGTATTTT. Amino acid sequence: CASTTGTKTDTQYF.

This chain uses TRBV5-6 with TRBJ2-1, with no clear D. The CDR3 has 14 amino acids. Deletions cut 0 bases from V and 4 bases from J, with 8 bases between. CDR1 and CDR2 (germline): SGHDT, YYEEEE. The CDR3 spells CASSLVYEYNEQFF. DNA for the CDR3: TGTGCCAGCAGCTTGGTGTACGAGTACAATGAGCAGTTCTTC.